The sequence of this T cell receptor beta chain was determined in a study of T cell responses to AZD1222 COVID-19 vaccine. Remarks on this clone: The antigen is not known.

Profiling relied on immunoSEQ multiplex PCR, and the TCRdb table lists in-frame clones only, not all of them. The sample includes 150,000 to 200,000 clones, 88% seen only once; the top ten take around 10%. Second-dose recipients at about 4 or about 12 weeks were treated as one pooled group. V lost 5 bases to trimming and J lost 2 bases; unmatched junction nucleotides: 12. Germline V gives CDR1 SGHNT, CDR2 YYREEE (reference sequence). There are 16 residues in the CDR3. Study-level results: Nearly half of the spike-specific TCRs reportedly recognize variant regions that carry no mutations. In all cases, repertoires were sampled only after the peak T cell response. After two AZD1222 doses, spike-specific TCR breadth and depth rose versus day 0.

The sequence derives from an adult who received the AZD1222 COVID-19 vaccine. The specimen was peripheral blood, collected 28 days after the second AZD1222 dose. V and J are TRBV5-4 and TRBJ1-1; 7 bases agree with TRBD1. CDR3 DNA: TGTGCCAGCAGTCCCCAGGGGGAGAGGAAAAACACTGAAGCTTTCTTT. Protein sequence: CASSPQGERKNTEAFF. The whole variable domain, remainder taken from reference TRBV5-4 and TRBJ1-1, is ETGVTQSPTHLIKTRGQQVTLRCSSQSGHNTVSWYQQALGQGPQFIFQYYREEENGRGNFPPRFSGLQFPNYSSELNVNALELDDSALYLCASSPQGERKNTEAFFGQGTRLTVV.